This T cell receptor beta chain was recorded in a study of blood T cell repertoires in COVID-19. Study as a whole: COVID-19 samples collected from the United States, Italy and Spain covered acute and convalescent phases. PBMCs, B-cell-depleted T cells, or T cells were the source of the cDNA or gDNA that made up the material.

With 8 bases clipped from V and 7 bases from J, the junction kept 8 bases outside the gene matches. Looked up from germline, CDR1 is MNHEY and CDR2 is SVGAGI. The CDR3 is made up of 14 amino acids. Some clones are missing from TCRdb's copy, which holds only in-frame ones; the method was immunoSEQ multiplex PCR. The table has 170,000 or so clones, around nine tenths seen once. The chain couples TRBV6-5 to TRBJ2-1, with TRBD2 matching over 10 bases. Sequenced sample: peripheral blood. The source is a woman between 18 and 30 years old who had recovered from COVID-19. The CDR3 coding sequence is TGTGCCAGCGCGACCGCTAGCGGGAGTAATGAGCAGTTCTTC. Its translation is CASATASGSNEQFF.